This paragraph reports one TCR beta chain. The data are from a study of blood T cell repertoires in COVID-19. Background on the study: The United States, Italy and Spain supplied acute and convalescent COVID-19 samples. PBMCs, B-cell-depleted T cells, or T cells were the source of the cDNA or gDNA that made up the material.

Germline CDR1 reads GTSNPN; CDR2 reads SVGIG (reference sequence). This CDR3 is 15 amino acids long. Trimming removed 0 bases at V and 5 bases at J, with 11 bases between. Original analysis: Reference gene primer amplification in the assay estimated nucleated cell counts. Some clones are missing from TCRdb's copy, which holds only in-frame ones; the method was immunoSEQ multiplex PCR. V and J calls and clone size follow that table, whereas D and trimming were derived from the DNA. In the table there are about 140,000 clones, more than 60% of which are singletons. The TCR originated in a man aged 45-60 years with acute or convalescent COVID-19. This chain uses TRBV30 with TRBJ1-6; the D is unclear. Input material: peripheral blood. CDR3 residues: CAWSVSQPNNSPLHF. CDR3 in DNA: TGTGCCTGGAGTGTATCACAGCCCAATAATTCACCCCTCCACTTT.